This T cell receptor (beta chain) was identified in a study of response to subunit inactivated influenza vaccine. The length of the CDR3 is 13 residues. Trimming pared 6 bases from V and 3 bases from J, leaving 12 bases between. TCRdb re-called the RT-PCR reads with MiXCR, one entry per CDR3 protein. The table shows hundreds of thousands of distinct CDR3 sequences, with roughly 15% occurring only once. Ten or more counts support this clonotype. This sequence originates from a man in his fifties who received an inactivated influenza vaccine. The sequencing used PBMCs from blood, collected 14 to 15 days before vaccination. The chain combines TRBV12-3 or TRBV12-4 with TRBJ2-7; possibly TRBD1 or TRBD2 for D (5 bases each). The CDR3 is CASRRDLHYEQYF. The CDR3 DNA reads TGTGCCAGCAGAAGGGACCTGCACTACGAGCAGTACTTC.